This TCR beta chain was identified in a study of cytomegalovirus exposure and HLA in healthy donors. Study-level findings and limits: For most TCR beta V segments, an earlier analysis put the productive rate at about 87% or about 30% of the time. Within a later analysis, the majority of CMV-associated TCR beta chains appeared HLA-restricted. The study labeled 170 or so TCR beta chains cytomegalovirus-associated.

This CDR3 is built from 14 residues. CDR1 and CDR2 (germline): SGHNT, YYREEE (reference sequence). V lost 4 bases to trimming and J lost 6 bases; unmatched junction nucleotides: 7. With respect to this clone: Its antigen is not identified.

The PCR used 60 Vbeta and 13 Jbeta primers. TCRdb keeps only in-frame clones here, not all; method: immunoSEQ multiplex PCR. The top ten hold more than 1% of the sample, which has 80,000 to 130,000 clones, about 79% seen once. What was sequenced was PBMCs. The receptor was isolated from a woman under 30 in good health and CMV-seronegative. This chain connects TRBV5-4 to TRBJ2-1, with TRBD2 matching over 7 bases. The CDR3 sequence is CASSPTRGVNEQFF. The DNA for the CDR3 is TGTGCCAGCAGCCCGACCCGGGGGGTCAATGAGCAGTTCTTC.